The clone carrying this TCR beta chain was found a few times. The antigen remains unidentified. Its ends do not fully match the called genes, so a read error is possible. The sample belongs to a study of cytotoxic CD8 clonotypes in ibrutinib-treated CLL. General study points: Baseline clonality was higher than in age-matched healthy donors and moved in step with circulating CD8+ T-cell counts. Sustained-remission and progressing patients' sampling times differed.

In germline, CDR1 is SSHAT, CDR2 FNYEAQ (reference sequence). The length of the CDR3 is 15 residues. Deep sequencing aimed at 1 in 200,000 to 1 in 1 million T cells' resolution. TCRdb keeps only in-frame clones here, not all; method: immunoSEQ multiplex PCR. The table records roughly 160,000 clones, roughly 77% of them present only once. This clonotype originated in a human donor with chronic lymphocytic leukemia. The chain uses TRBV7-7 and TRBJ2-5, with D possibly being TRBD1 (6 bases). This specimen consisted of PBMCs, obtained after 12 months of ibrutinib treatment. CDR3 nucleotides: TGTGCTAGCAGCTTTCGTGCAGGGGCACAGGAGACCCAGTACTTC. It yields the protein CASSFRAGAQETQYF.